The 5 T cell receptor beta chains given below trace back to one sample, sequenced in a study of regulatory T cells in long-lasting Graves disease. Time point: newly diagnosed GD, antithyroid drugs for less than 3 months. The TCR library was prepared using RNA isolated from PBMCs. CDR3 regions were amplified by Arm-PCR using iRepertoire HTBI primers to build TCR beta libraries. TCRdb reanalysed the multiplex PCR reads using MiXCR and keeps one entry per CDR3 protein. The top ten clones hold more than 15% of a sample with about 450,000 distinct CDR3 sequences, 12% to 15% of them seen once. The sample was also linked to a second study, of T cells in Graves' hyperthyroidism and ophthalmopathy.

This specimen consisted of peripheral blood mononuclear cells (PBMCs), obtained at new diagnosis, from a patient treated with antithyroid drugs. Every receptor here comes from a woman aged 50 to 60 with Graves disease.

This clonotype has at least ten counts. CDR3 nucleotide sequence: TGTGCCAGCAGCCCAAGGACTAGCGGGAGTCCCTACAATGAGCAGTTCTTC. Its translation: CASSPRTSGSPYNEQFF. The rearrangement joins TRBV7-9 to TRBJ2-1, with 13 bases that match TRBD2. The CDR3 length is 17 residues. The V gene end was trimmed by 5 bases and the J gene end by 2 bases; junction bases not matched to a gene: 6. CDR1 and CDR2 from the germline V gene are SEHNR and FQNEAQ (reference sequence).

The rearrangement uses TRBV6-1 and TRBJ2-7, with D tentatively TRBD1 (6 bases). V dropped 8 bases and J dropped 3 bases, with 17 bases sitting between them. The germline CDR1 and CDR2 sequences are MNHNS and SASEGT. This CDR3 is built from 14 residues. CDR3 nucleotide sequence: TGTGCCAGCGATTCGGGACAAGCCGTCTACGAGCAGTACTTC. Encoded protein: CASDSGQAVYEQYF.

This clonotype was detected many times. The chain couples TRBV5-1 to TRBJ1-2; 10 nucleotides line up with TRBD1. The V segment lost 4 bases and the J segment 8 bases; nucleotides outside the gene matches: 8. The germline gives CDR1 SGHRS, CDR2 YFSETQ. The CDR3 covers 14 residues. CDR3 protein: CASSQGTGDYGYTF. CDR3 bases: TGCGCCAGCAGCCAAGGGACAGGGGATTACGGCTACACCTTC.

This clonotype was recorded many times. The rearrangement uses TRBV30 and TRBJ2-3; D ambiguous. Deletions cut 2 bases from V and 6 bases from J, with 6 bases between. Germline CDR1 GTSNPN, CDR2 SVGIG (reference sequence). The CDR3 runs 11 residues. The CDR3, as DNA: TGTGCCTGGAGTTTCGCGGATACGCAGTATTTT. It is translated as CAWSFADTQYF.

This clonotype was detected only a few times. This chain links TRBV9 with TRBJ1-1; D uncertain. The germline V gene has CDR1 SGDLS and CDR2 YYNGEE. With 3 bases removed from V and 4 bases from J, the gap between germline ends came to 13 bases. The CDR3 has 14 residues. The CDR3 DNA is TGTGCCAGCAGCGCAACAAGGGTATCCACTGAAGCTTTCTTT. Translation gives CASSATRVSTEAFF.